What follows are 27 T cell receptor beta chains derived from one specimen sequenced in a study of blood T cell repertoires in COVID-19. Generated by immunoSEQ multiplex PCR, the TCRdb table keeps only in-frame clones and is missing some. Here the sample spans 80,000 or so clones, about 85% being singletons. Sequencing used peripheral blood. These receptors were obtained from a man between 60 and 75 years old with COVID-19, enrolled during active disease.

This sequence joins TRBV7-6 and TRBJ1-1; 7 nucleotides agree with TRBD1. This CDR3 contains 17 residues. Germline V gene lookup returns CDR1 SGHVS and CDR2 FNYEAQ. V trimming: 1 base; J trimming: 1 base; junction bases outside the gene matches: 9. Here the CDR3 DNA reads TGTGCCAGCAGCTTAGGGTCGAACAGGGGCCCGAACACTGAAGCTTTCTTT. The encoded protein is CASSLGSNRGPNTEAFF.

CDR3 in amino acids: CASSPPGNTEAFF. DNA of the CDR3: TGTGCCAGCTCACCCCCGGGTAACACTGAAGCTTTCTTT. J is TRBJ1-1 and V is TRBV18; D ambiguous. V was pared by 3 bases and J by 2 bases, with 7 bases between. The CDR3 is 13 residues long. The germline CDR1 and CDR2 sequences are KGHSH and LQKENI. The whole variable domain, filled in from reference TRBV18 and TRBJ1-1, reads NAGVMQNPRHLVRRRGQEARLRCSPMKGHSHVYWYRQLPEEGLKFMVYLQKENIIDESGMPKERFSAEFPKEGPSILRIQQVVRGDSAAYFCASSPPGNTEAFFGQGTRLTVV.

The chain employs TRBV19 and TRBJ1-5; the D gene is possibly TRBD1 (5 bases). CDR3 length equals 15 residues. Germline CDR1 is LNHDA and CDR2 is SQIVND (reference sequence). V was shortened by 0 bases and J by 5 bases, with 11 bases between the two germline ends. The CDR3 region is CASSIDKARDQPQHF. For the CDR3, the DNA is TGTGCCAGTAGTATAGATAAGGCCAGGGATCAGCCCCAGCATTTT.

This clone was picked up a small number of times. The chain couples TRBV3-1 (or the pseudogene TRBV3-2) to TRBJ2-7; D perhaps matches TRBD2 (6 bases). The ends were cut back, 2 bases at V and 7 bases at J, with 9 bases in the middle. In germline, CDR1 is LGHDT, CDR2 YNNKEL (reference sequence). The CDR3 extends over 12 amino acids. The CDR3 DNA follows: TGTGCCAGCAGCCAACCTGCGGGGGAGCAGTACTTC. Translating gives CASSQPAGEQYF.

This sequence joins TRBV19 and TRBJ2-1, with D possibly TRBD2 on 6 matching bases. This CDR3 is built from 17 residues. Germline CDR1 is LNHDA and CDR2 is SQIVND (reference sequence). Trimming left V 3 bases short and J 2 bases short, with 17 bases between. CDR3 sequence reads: CASSINNAGPPYNEQFF. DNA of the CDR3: TGTGCCAGTAGTATTAATAACGCGGGGCCCCCCTACAATGAGCAGTTCTTC.

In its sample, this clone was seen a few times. CDR3 sequence (DNA): TGTGCCAGCAGCTTAGATCAGGGAGGGATCTACGAGCAGTACTTC. Its protein is CASSLDQGGIYEQYF. The rearrangement joins TRBV11-2 to TRBJ2-7, with 7 bases lining up with TRBD2. With 0 bases clipped from V and 3 bases from J, the junction kept 5 bases outside the gene matches. There are 15 residues in the CDR3. Germline V CDR1 and CDR2: SGHAT, FQNNGV.

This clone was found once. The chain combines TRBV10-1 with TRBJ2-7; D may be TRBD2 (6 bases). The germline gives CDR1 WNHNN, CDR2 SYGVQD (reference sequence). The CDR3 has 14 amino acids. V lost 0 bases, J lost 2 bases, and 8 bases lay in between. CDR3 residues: CASSESTGAYEQYF. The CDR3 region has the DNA TGCGCCAGCAGTGAGTCTACGGGAGCCTACGAGCAGTACTTC.

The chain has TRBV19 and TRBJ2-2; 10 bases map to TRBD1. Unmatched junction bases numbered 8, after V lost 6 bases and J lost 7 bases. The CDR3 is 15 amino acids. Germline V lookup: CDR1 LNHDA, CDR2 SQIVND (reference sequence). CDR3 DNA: TGTGCCAGTAGCGCCGGGACAGGGGTGGGCGGGGAGCTGTTTTTT. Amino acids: CASSAGTGVGGELFF.

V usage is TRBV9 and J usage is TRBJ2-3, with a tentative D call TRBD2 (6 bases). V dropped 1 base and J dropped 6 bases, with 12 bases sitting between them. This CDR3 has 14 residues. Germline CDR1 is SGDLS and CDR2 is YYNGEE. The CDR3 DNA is TGTGCCAGCAGCGTAACCGGGAGAGGGGATACGCAGTATTTT. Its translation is CASSVTGRGDTQYF.

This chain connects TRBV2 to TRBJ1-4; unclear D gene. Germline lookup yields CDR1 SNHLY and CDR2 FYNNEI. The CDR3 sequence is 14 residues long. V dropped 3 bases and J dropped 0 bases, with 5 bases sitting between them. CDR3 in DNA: TGTGCCAGCAGTGACGGGACAACTAATGAAAAACTGTTTTTT. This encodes CASSDGTTNEKLFF.

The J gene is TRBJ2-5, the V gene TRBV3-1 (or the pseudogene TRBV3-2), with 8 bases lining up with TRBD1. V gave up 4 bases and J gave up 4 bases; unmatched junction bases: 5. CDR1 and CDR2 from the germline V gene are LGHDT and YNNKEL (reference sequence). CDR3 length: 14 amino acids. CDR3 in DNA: TGTGCCAGCAGCCCGCCAGGGGGCCCAGAGACCCAGTACTTC. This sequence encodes CASSPPGGPETQYF.

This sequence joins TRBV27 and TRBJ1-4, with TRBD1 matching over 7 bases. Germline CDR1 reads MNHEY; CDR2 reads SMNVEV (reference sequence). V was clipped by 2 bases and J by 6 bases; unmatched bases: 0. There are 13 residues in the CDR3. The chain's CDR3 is CASSLQGDEKLFF. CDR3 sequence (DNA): TGTGCCAGCAGTTTACAGGGGGATGAAAAACTGTTTTTT.

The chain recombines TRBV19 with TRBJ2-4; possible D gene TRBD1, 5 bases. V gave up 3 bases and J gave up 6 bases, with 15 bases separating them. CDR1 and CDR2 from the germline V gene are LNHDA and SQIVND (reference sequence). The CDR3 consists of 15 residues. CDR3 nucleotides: TGTGCCAGTAGTATGTTTGGCCAGGGAATAAACATTCAGTACTTC. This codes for CASSMFGQGINIQYF.

This CDR3 reads CATRTPGGNEQFF. The DNA of the CDR3 is TGTGCCACCCGGACACCCGGGGGGAATGAGCAGTTCTTC. V gene TRBV24-1 combines with J gene TRBJ2-1; 7 positions match TRBD2. From germline, CDR1 is KGHDR and CDR2 SFDVKD. The CDR3 is made up of 13 amino acids. V shed 9 bases and J 7 bases; nucleotides not matched to a gene: 8.

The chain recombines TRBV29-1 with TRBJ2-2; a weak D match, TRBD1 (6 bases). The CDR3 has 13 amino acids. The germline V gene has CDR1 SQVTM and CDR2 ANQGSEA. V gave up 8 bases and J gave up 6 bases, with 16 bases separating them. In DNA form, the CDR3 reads TGCAGCTTCGGACAGCTTGGCGCCGGGGAGCTGTTTTTT. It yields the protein CSFGQLGAGELFF.

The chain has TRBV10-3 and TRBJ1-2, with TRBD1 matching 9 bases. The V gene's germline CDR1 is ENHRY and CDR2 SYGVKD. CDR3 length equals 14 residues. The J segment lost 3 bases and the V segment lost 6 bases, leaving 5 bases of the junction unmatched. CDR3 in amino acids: CAISPGQGDYGYTF. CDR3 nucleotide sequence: TGTGCCATCAGCCCGGGACAGGGTGACTATGGCTACACCTTC.

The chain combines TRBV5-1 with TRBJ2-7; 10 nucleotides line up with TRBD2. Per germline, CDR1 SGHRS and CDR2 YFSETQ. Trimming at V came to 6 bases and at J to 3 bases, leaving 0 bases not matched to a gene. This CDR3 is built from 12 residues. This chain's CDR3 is CASKREGYEQYF. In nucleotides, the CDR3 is TGCGCCAGCAAGCGGGAGGGCTACGAGCAGTACTTC. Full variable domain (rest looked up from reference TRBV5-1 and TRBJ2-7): KAGVTQTPRYLIKTRGQQVTLSCSPISGHRSVSWYQQTPGQGLQFLFEYFSETQRNKGNFPGRFSGRQFSNSRSEMNVSTLELGDSALYLCASKREGYEQYFGPGTRLTVT.

The CDR3 sequence is CSVKQGTDYGYTF. DNA for the CDR3: TGCAGCGTTAAGCAGGGTACGGACTATGGCTACACCTTC. The chain combines TRBV29-1 with TRBJ1-2, with a weak D call TRBD1 (5 bases). This CDR3 has 13 amino acids. Germline V gives CDR1 SQVTM, CDR2 ANQGSEA. The V and J ends lost 5 bases and 3 bases respectively, with 13 bases between them.

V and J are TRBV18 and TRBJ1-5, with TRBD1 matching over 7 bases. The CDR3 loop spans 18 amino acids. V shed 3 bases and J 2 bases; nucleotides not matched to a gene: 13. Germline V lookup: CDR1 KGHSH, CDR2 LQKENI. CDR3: CASSPQGPYRGGNQPQHF. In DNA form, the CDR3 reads TGTGCCAGCTCACCCCAGGGGCCATACAGGGGCGGCAATCAGCCCCAGCATTTT.

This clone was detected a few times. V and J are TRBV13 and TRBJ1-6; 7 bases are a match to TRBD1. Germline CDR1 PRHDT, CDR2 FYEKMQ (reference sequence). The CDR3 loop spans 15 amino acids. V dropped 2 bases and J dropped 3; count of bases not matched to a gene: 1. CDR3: CASSLRQGYNSPLHF. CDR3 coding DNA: TGTGCCAGCAGCTTACGACAGGGCTATAATTCACCCCTCCACTTT.

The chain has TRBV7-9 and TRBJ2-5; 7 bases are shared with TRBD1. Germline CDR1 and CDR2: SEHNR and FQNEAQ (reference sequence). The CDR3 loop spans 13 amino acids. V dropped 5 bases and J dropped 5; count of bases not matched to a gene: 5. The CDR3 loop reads CASSPRQGETQYF. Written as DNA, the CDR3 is TGTGCCAGCAGCCCAAGACAGGGTGAGACCCAGTACTTC.

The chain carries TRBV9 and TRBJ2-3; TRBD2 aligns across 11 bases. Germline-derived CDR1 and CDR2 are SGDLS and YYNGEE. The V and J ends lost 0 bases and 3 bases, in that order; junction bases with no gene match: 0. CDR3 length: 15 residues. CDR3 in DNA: TGTGCCAGCAGCGTAGGGACTAGCGGGACAGATACGCAGTATTTT. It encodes CASSVGTSGTDTQYF.

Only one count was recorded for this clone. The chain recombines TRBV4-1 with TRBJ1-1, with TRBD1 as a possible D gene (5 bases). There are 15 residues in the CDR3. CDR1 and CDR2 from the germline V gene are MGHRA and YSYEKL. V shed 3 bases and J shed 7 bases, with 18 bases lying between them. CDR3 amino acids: CASSHTTGHRDEAFF. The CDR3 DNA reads TGCGCCAGCAGCCACACAACAGGACATAGAGATGAAGCTTTCTTT.

This chain's CDR3 is CSVAEGNSGNTIYF. CDR3 DNA: TGCAGCGTTGCGGAGGGGAACTCTGGAAACACCATATATTTT. The gene calls are TRBV29-1 and TRBJ1-3, with D possibly being TRBD1 (5 bases). The V end lost 4 bases, the J end lost 0 bases, and 10 bases lay between the germline ends. The CDR3 sequence is 14 residues long. Germline loops: CDR1 SQVTM, CDR2 ANQGSEA.

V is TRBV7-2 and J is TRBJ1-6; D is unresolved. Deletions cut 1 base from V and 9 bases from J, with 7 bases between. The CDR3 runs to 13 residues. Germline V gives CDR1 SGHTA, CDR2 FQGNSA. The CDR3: CASSLVEGSPLHF. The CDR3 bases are TGTGCCAGCAGCTTAGTAGAGGGTTCACCCCTCCACTTT.

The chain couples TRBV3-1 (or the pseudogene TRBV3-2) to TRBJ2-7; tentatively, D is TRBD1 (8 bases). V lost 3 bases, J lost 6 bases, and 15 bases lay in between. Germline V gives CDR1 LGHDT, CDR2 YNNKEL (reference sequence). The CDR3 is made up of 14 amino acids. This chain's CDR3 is CASSQQDREGEQYF. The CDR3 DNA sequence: TGTGCCAGCAGCCAGCAGGACAGGGAGGGCGAGCAGTACTTC.

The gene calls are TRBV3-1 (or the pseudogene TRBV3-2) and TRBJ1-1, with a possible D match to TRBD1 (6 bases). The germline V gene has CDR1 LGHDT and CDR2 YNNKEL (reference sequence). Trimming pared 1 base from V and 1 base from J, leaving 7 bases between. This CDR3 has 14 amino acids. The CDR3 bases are TGTGCCAGCAGCCAAGGAGGGGGGAACACTGAAGCTTTCTTT. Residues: CASSQGGGNTEAFF.